This T cell receptor beta chain was observed in a study of CD8 T cells in ankylosing spondylitis. Study-level findings and limits: Reactive arthritis synovial fluid and blood previously showed some of these motif variants. Blood from ankylosing spondylitis patients appeared to carry a characteristic eight-variant TCR beta motif.

TCRdb re-derived calls from the 5' RACE reads in MiXCR, one entry per CDR3 protein. The table has over 700,000 distinct CDR3 sequences, roughly 19% seen once. This clonotype turned up a few times. The antigen is unknown. Trimming took 2 bases from V and 2 from J, leaving 10 bases between them. The CDR3 sequence is 13 residues long. Looked up from germline, CDR1 is SQVTM and CDR2 is ANQGSEA. The source is a male donor with ankylosing spondylitis. Sequenced: blood, either unsorted or a sorted T cell fraction (not recorded which). The chain uses TRBV29-1 and TRBJ2-7; no reliable D call. CDR3: CSVEFAEPYEQYF. CDR3 in DNA: TGCAGCGTTGAATTTGCGGAACCCTACGAGCAGTACTTC.